This T cell receptor (beta chain) was sequenced for a study of sequential checkpoint blockade in melanoma. Treatment reported: randomized to nivolumab then ipilimumab (arm A) or the reverse (arm B). Patients had received no earlier DNA-damaging chemotherapy. Method: immunoSEQ multiplex PCR; TCRdb's copy keeps in-frame clones and lacks some. The sample has 20,000 to 25,000 clones, around 70% seen once. The clonotype originates from a human donor with melanoma. The material was CD8+ T cells sorted from blood (inferred from file names), obtained from a patient given nivolumab and ipilimumab in sequence.

The CDR3 region is CASSSGEGTGATNEQFF. As DNA, the CDR3 is TGTGCCAGCAGCTCGGGGGAGGGGACAGGGGCGACCAATGAGCAGTTCTTC. V is TRBV7-8 and J is TRBJ2-1, with 10 positions matching TRBD1. The CDR3 has 17 amino acids. Trimming at V came to 4 bases and at J to 6 bases, leaving 12 bases not matched to a gene. Germline V gene lookup returns CDR1 SGHVS and CDR2 FQNEAQ.